This T cell receptor beta chain was observed in a study of T cells in Graves' hyperthyroidism and ophthalmopathy. In the study overall: Before treatment of any kind, peripheral blood was taken at initial diagnosis.

This clonotype was counted a few times. What it recognizes is unknown. Study results and caveats: Researchers found most expanded thyroid clonotypes above 0.001 in blood as well. From stable hyperthyroidism, ophthalmopathy was set apart by a 13 V-J model.

Germline loops: CDR1 DFQATT, CDR2 SNEGSKA (reference sequence). Germline trimming cut 3 bases from V and 0 bases from J; bases unmatched to any gene: 3. CDR3 size: 14 residues. TCR beta CDR3 sequences were amplified from RNA transcripts. Using the HTBI primer set, a first-round RT-PCR was run on the TCR CDR3. Using its own MiXCR run on the multiplex PCR reads, TCRdb lists one record per CDR3 protein. The repertoire holds about 360,000 distinct CDR3 sequences, with about 12% as singletons. The sample taken for sequencing was blood. The sequence was obtained from a woman between 18 and 29 years old with Graves' hyperthyroidism. V gene TRBV20-1 combines with J gene TRBJ1-1, with 8 bases identical to TRBD1. The CDR3 loop reads CSARWDRMNTEAFF. CDR3 sequence (DNA): TGCAGTGCTAGGTGGGACAGGATGAACACTGAAGCTTTCTTT.